This T cell receptor (beta chain) stems from a study of Ad26.COV2.S vaccination and SARS-CoV-2 variants. As for the study in general: Into the muscle, Ad26.COV2.S was dosed once or twice, 56 days apart. Findings and limits, study-wide: Reported post-vaccination CD8+ and CD4+ T cell responses to spike showed substantial breadth. An underestimation of total T cell responses may have resulted from the TCR breadth and depth analyses.

TCRdb keeps only in-frame clones here, not all; method: immunoSEQ multiplex PCR. The top ten clones hold 1.5% to 2% of a sample with 440,000 or so clones, roughly nine tenths of them seen once. Trimming took off 1 base at V and 4 bases at J, with 11 bases between the two ends. The CDR3 contains 14 residues. The germline CDR1 and CDR2 sequences are SGHDN and FVKESK. Treatment denoted: over 15 received Ad26.COV2.S at low or high dose, single or two shots; about five received placebo; per-sample allocation not given. It was on day 63 after the first vaccine or placebo injection that samples were taken. An Ad26 vector was used to express Wuhan-strain SARS-CoV-2 spike as the vaccine. As concerns this clone: Its antigen is unidentified.

This TCR derives from a person between 18 and 59 years old who received the Ad26.COV2.S COVID-19 vaccine or a placebo. This chain links TRBV14 with TRBJ2-7; D is unclear. The sequenced sample was peripheral blood, obtained in a trial of Ad26.COV2.S vaccine versus placebo. CDR3 amino acids: CASSQGVTIYEQYF. CDR3 DNA: TGTGCCAGCAGCCAAGGTGTTACTATATACGAGCAGTACTTC.